The sequence of this T cell receptor beta chain was determined in a study of OX40 agonist ivuxolimab in advanced cancers. In the study overall: Partial responses occurred in Three dose-escalation patients, one with hepatocellular carcinoma and two with cutaneous melanoma. Study-wide results and limits: Clonal expansion by week 6 occurred in CD4+ and CD8+ blood T cells (at 0.1 to 3.0 mg/kg).

With 2 bases clipped from V and 6 bases from J, the junction kept 6 bases outside the gene matches. This CDR3 contains 15 residues. Germline lookup yields CDR1 MNHEY and CDR2 SMNVEV (reference sequence). Concerning this clone itself: Its cognate antigen is unknown.

The table came from immunoSEQ multiplex PCR; TCRdb's copy has only in-frame clones and leaves some out. The sample lists about 58,000 clones; approximately 80% were seen once. The origin of this receptor is an adult with an advanced solid tumor such as melanoma, head and neck, liver or kidney cancer. The source material was CD4+ or CD8+ T cells sorted from blood, sampled in a trial of the OX40 agonist ivuxolimab. The chain combines TRBV27 with TRBJ2-1; 8 bases agree with TRBD1. For the CDR3, the DNA is TGTGCCAGCAGTTTAAGGACAGGGCCCCTCAATGAGCAGTTCTTC. Protein product: CASSLRTGPLNEQFF.